This entry describes one T cell receptor beta chain. Its target is unknown. Primers: 60 Vbeta forward and 13 Jbeta reverse. Using immunoSEQ multiplex PCR, the repertoire was profiled, and TCRdb retains in-frame clones only, with some absent. This sample carries about 160,000 clones, about 82% of them seen once, and the ten largest clones take 5.5% to 8%. This entry belongs to a study of cytomegalovirus exposure and HLA in healthy donors. Findings and caveats of the study: With further analysis later on, most CMV-associated TCR beta chains appeared HLA-restricted. Earlier analysis found most TCR beta V segments productive about 87% or about 30% of the time. When analyzed later, a missense DCLRE1C variant was found to be linked to TCR beta V- and J-gene trimming. The study flagged 150 to 200 TCR beta chains as cytomegalovirus-associated.

The V gene lost 5 bases and the J gene lost 1 base, with 26 bases spanning the gap. The CDR3 length is 18 residues. Germline CDR1 and CDR2: GTSNPN and SVGIG (reference sequence). Sequences were obtained from PBMCs. This clonotype was sampled from a woman aged 30 to 39 in good health and CMV-seropositive. This chain connects TRBV30 to TRBJ1-1, with a weak D call TRBD1 (6 bases). The CDR3: CAWVGRWTVGPPNTEAFF. The CDR3 DNA follows: TGTGCCTGGGTAGGTAGGTGGACAGTTGGACCCCCGAACACTGAAGCTTTCTTT.